This T cell receptor (beta chain) was identified during a study of CD8 T cells in Susac syndrome. The study's findings and limits: That the number of individuals in its TCR sequencing and HLA analysis was relatively small was acknowledged by the study.

The CDR3 is 13 amino acids. Trimming took 6 bases from V and 7 from J; bases not matched to a gene: 5. Per germline, CDR1 SQVTM and CDR2 ANQGSEA. Random hexamers were used to reverse transcribe about 0.5 to 1 ug of RNA. TCR beta CDR3 was amplified by immunoSEQ covering 54 Vbeta and 13 Jbeta. TCRdb fed the immunoSEQ multiplex PCR reads into MiXCR, producing one record per CDR3 protein. The sample comprises around 70,000 distinct CDR3 sequences, roughly 94% of which are singletons, and under 0.6% rests with the top ten. TCR beta from blood CD8+ and CD4+ T cells was sequenced. Negative isolation yielded CD4+ and CD8+ T cells, and FACS enriched TEMRA cells. Remarks on this clonotype: The antigen is undetermined.

The rearrangement joins TRBV29-1 to TRBJ1-4, with TRBD1 identical over 10 bases. This TCR derives from a human donor with multiple sclerosis. Sequenced material: CD8+ T cells from PBMCs. This chain's CDR3 is CSVVGTGVEKLFF. The CDR3 DNA reads as TGCAGCGTCGTAGGGACAGGGGTTGAAAAACTGTTTTTT. The whole variable domain, filled in from reference TRBV29-1 and TRBJ1-4, reads SAVISQKPSRDICQRGTSLTIQCQVDSQVTMMFWYRQQPGQSLTLIATANQGSEATYESGFVIDKFPISRPNLTFSTLTVSNMSPEDSSIYLCSVVGTGVEKLFFGSGTQLSVL.